The rows below give T cell receptor beta chains drawn from one sample of a study of cytomegalovirus exposure and HLA in healthy donors. This table comes from immunoSEQ multiplex PCR, and its TCRdb copy is limited to in-frame clones, with some not included. The sample has 120,000 or so clones, approximately 89% seen once. The source material was PBMCs. The receptors come from a woman aged 18-29 years in good health and CMV-seronegative. The conserved cysteine and the conserved F or W are not part of the CDR3 here. Each record gives: V gene, clone size, J gene, CDR3 protein. Clone size appears in some rows only: once, few, many, or a class for an expanded clone.

v_gene: TRBV10-2; abundance: -; j_gene: TRBJ2-4; CDR3aa: ASSERYRASHRGDRIQY
v_gene: TRBV4-3; abundance: -; j_gene: TRBJ1-2; CDR3aa: ASSQEWGDYGYT
v_gene: TRBV4-3; abundance: -; j_gene: TRBJ2-2; CDR3aa: ASSQAPPGLVPGELF
v_gene: TRBV2; abundance: -; j_gene: TRBJ1-5; CDR3aa: ASSGGWDQPQH
v_gene: TRBV2; abundance: -; j_gene: TRBJ1-4; CDR3aa: ASNSRPGQIGEKLF
v_gene: TRBV6-1; abundance: once; j_gene: TRBJ1-4; CDR3aa: ASSDWALNEKLF
v_gene: TRBV6-5; abundance: -; j_gene: TRBJ2-7; CDR3aa: ASSQIAGAYEQY
v_gene: TRBV30; abundance: -; j_gene: TRBJ2-1; CDR3aa: AWNRGLADYNEQF
v_gene: TRBV6-5; abundance: -; j_gene: TRBJ2-2; CDR3aa: ASSYSRVDYGELF
v_gene: TRBV5-4; abundance: -; j_gene: TRBJ1-1; CDR3aa: ASSLKEWSVSGMNTEAF
v_gene: TRBV11-3; abundance: -; j_gene: TRBJ2-3; CDR3aa: ASSKGVFGLDTDTQY
v_gene: TRBV6-6; abundance: -; j_gene: TRBJ2-2; CDR3aa: ASRDGGGATGELF
v_gene: TRBV9; abundance: -; j_gene: TRBJ2-1; CDR3aa: ASSVVGTANEQF
v_gene: TRBV2; abundance: -; j_gene: TRBJ1-5; CDR3aa: ASSVRQGNQPQH
v_gene: TRBV7-9; abundance: -; j_gene: TRBJ1-2; CDR3aa: ASSHREKHPPRYGYT
v_gene: TRBV6-5; abundance: -; j_gene: TRBJ2-1; CDR3aa: ASTYSGSGNNEQF
v_gene: TRBV19; abundance: -; j_gene: TRBJ1-2; CDR3aa: ASIGAGFGYT
v_gene: TRBV11-3; abundance: -; j_gene: TRBJ1-2; CDR3aa: ASSLDPTGRGYT
v_gene: TRBV6-1; abundance: -; j_gene: TRBJ1-1; CDR3aa: ASSGVTGRTEAF
v_gene: TRBV11-3; abundance: -; j_gene: TRBJ2-5; CDR3aa: ASSPDRKETQY
v_gene: TRBV7-2; abundance: -; j_gene: TRBJ2-2; CDR3aa: ASSLATGGTGELF
v_gene: TRBV28; abundance: -; j_gene: TRBJ2-3; CDR3aa: ASSLLLAGGTDTQY
v_gene: TRBV28; abundance: -; j_gene: TRBJ2-7; CDR3aa: ASSLVSHLLVEQY
v_gene: TRBV28; abundance: once; j_gene: TRBJ1-5; CDR3aa: ASISTPSQPQH
v_gene: TRBV2; abundance: -; j_gene: TRBJ1-2; CDR3aa: ASTESGVYGYT
v_gene: TRBV9; abundance: -; j_gene: TRBJ2-1; CDR3aa: ASSVVGRSQEQF
v_gene: TRBV28; abundance: -; j_gene: TRBJ2-7; CDR3aa: ASSLPLAGVYEQY
v_gene: TRBV19; abundance: -; j_gene: TRBJ2-2; CDR3aa: ATTTRASGELF
v_gene: TRBV28; abundance: -; j_gene: TRBJ1-5; CDR3aa: ASTNSGDGQPQH
v_gene: TRBV4-3; abundance: -; j_gene: TRBJ2-7; CDR3aa: ASSQDIQAYEQY
v_gene: TRBV5-5; abundance: -; j_gene: TRBJ1-5; CDR3aa: ASSYGTANQPQH
v_gene: TRBV14; abundance: -; j_gene: TRBJ2-1; CDR3aa: ASSQVRNEQF
v_gene: TRBV10-1; abundance: -; j_gene: TRBJ1-5; CDR3aa: ASSELGTDQPQH
v_gene: TRBV7-9; abundance: -; j_gene: TRBJ1-1; CDR3aa: ASSSDREEAF
v_gene: TRBV28; abundance: -; j_gene: TRBJ1-5; CDR3aa: ASSFQGSQPQH
v_gene: TRBV4-1; abundance: -; j_gene: TRBJ2-3; CDR3aa: ASSQPGLLTSTDTQY
v_gene: TRBV6-1; abundance: -; j_gene: TRBJ1-5; CDR3aa: ASLGGAGQPQH
v_gene: TRBV11-2; abundance: -; j_gene: TRBJ2-7; CDR3aa: ASSRTSGRMVQY